Described below is a single T cell receptor beta chain sequence and its context. There is no known antigen for this receptor. Nothing much larger sits one base from this clone, and base qualities are not available. These data are taken from a study of cytomegalovirus exposure and HLA in healthy donors (dated by TCRdb to 2016 to 2017). At the level of the whole study: An earlier analysis of approximately 590 of the donors reported 250 to 350 Gb of sequence data and 100 million to 130 million unique TCR beta sequences from around 200 million T cells. In addition to the first cohort of approximately 650 subjects, a separate validation cohort of 120 different subjects was used. Class I and class II HLA loci were covered by the typing at four-digit resolution. Roughly 5 DR-DQ haplotypes were handled as single units for association and clustering, since linkage in the cohort was strong. All discovery cohort repertoires had been generated using a single sequencing platform. A later genetic analysis took genome-wide SNP genotypes for about 65% of the 666 donors and used that subset as a discovery cohort. Among roughly 370 genotyped donors of the cohort, an average of around 240,000 unique TCR beta nucleotide sequences were sequenced per donor, roughly 20% of them non-productive. The study combined high-throughput TCR immunosequencing, statistical association of individual TCRs with disease status, and machine learning to predict cytomegalovirus infection status. Typing coverage differed by locus: A, B, C, DRB1 and DQB1 were typed in roughly 629-630 donors, DQA1 in approximately 520, DPA1 in over 600, and DPB1 in 450 to 480. An earlier analysis of around 580 of the donors used high-throughput TCR beta sequencing to judge whether each TCR beta V gene segment behaved as functional or pseudogenic. A later analysis re-examined previously published TCR beta repertoires from more than 650 donors and added high-resolution HLA genotyping to investigate patterns of TCR occurrence. The study profiled the T cell repertoires of under 700 subjects by immunosequencing and related them to cytomegalovirus serostatus. Rather than drawing on any new phenotypic data, the later analysis identified candidate immune exposures from TCR beta sequences and the way those sequences occurred across donors. The study was designed to test whether signatures of past pathogen exposure could be identified by cataloging public T cell receptors. Alongside the repertoire data, information on donor age, sex, ethnicity and CMV serostatus was compiled. Of the 350 to 450 genotyped donors, 65% to 90% were placed in the genetic ancestry cluster associated with self-reported Caucasian donors. An early release that covered approximately 600 HLA-typed donors contained approximately 300 gigabases of sequencing data and tens of millions of unique TCR sequences. Points the paper makes about the study in general: The classifier was reported to diagnose cytomegalovirus status with high specificity and sensitivity in both the original cohort and the validation cohort. In a later analysis, the rate of TCR association differed among HLA loci, with DRB1 alleles having the most associated TCRs and HLA-C alleles having the fewest. Three of the identified cytomegalovirus-associated TCR beta chains were confirmed in vitro to be specific for cytomegalovirus antigens. A later analysis reported that several top co-occurrence clusters appeared linked to parvovirus B19, influenza, CMV and Epstein-Barr virus. Immune exposure information for the cohort was limited to CMV serostatus. Linkage disequilibrium might explain the correlated functional status among segregating V segments, but an unknown experimental factor could not be ruled out. An association between a missense DCLRE1C variant and V-gene and J-gene trimming of TCR beta chains was found in a later genetic analysis and replicated in an independent cohort. Most TCR sequences were seen in very few donors, while some public TCRs were found in many individuals. A later genetic analysis reported fewer N-insertions in productive TCRs among donors in an Asian-associated ancestry cluster than the approximately 670-donor mean. In a later analysis, some 17,000 TCR beta sequences were associated with specific HLA alleles at a false discovery rate of 0.05. The cohort was sequenced for TCR beta chains only, and without alpha or paired-chain data the features that could be detected were limited. Because some donors lacked HLA typing at each locus, the association tests relied only on the typed subset. Sequencing depth was assumed to be roughly uniform across donors in the presence/absence analyses, though that assumption may not hold. When HLA alleles, especially DR and DQ, strongly co-occurred, TCR associations were difficult to assign to individual alleles. The earlier analysis of a few hundred of the donors excluded 15 to 20 rarely observed V segments, including chromosome 9 orphons, because counts were too low. In an earlier analysis of around 600 of the donors, most TCR beta V segments appeared in productive rearrangements about 90% or about 30% of the time, broadly matching IMGT annotations. A later analysis found that HLA-associated TCR beta chains were more clonally expanded and had lower generation probabilities than equally common non-associated chains. It was suggested by the authors that the approach could potentially be generalized to other disease states and immunological phenotypes. A cluster of highly shared sequence variants was judged likely to be a technical artifact of the sequencing pipeline. A further reported finding was that TCR beta sequences accurately predicted the HLA-A and HLA-B alleles for most subjects in the first cohort. A total of 150 or so TCR beta chains were listed by the study as associated with cytomegalovirus. Some IMGT-functional V segments, including TRBV6-2 and TRBV6-3, could not be told apart with the 87-base-pair reads, so those segments were excluded. A later analysis found that most CMV-associated TCR beta chains appeared HLA-restricted, with HLA associations seemingly driven largely by CMV exposure.

The cohort was made up of about 610 healthy bone marrow donors. All cohort members were sampled while nominally healthy, although unrecorded immune exposures were likely present. The donor tested CMV seropositive, placing the donor among the roughly 270 seropositive members of the cohort. A peripheral blood sample was provided by each donor, and peripheral blood mononuclear cells were used for TCR beta sequencing. The Qiagen DNeasy Blood Extraction Kit was used to extract genomic DNA from the blood cell samples. Measured from the cysteine to the phenylalanine, the CDR3 is 14 residues long. The retained sequence is limited to the CDR3, 42 bases, with the frame set at the first base. CDR1 and CDR2 are drawn from the germline V gene (reference sequence): LNHNV, YYDKDF. Germline trimming amounts to 1 base on V and 7 bases on J, with 1 as the count of junction bases outside the gene matches. Receptor amplification or capture employed the immunoSEQ multiplex PCR assay. For the multiplex PCR, a mixture combining 60 forward primers for TCR Vbeta segments and 13 reverse primers for TCR Jbeta segments was used. Amplification of the CDR3 region of rearranged TCR beta genes was performed with a multiplex PCR assay on genomic DNA. On the Illumina HiSeq System, the amplified TCR beta libraries were sequenced as 87-base-pair reads. The authors processed their data as follows. A later analysis counted about 80 million unique TCR beta chains across the approximately 700 repertoires, and 9.5 million to 11 million of these chains were shared by at least two donors. A nearest-neighbor algorithm error-corrected the raw reads and collapsed the reads into unique sequences, merging closely related sequences to remove PCR and sequencing errors. V, D and J gene segments were assigned by aligning CDR3 sequences to IMGT reference sequences. Each retained sequence needed at least a six-nucleotide match to both a V gene segment and a J gene segment. Rearrangements were classified as productive when the CDR3 lacked stop codons and remained in frame with V and J, and all other rearrangements were classified as non-productive. CDR3 was defined according to IMGT convention as the region running from the second conserved V-encoded cysteine to the conserved J-encoded phenylalanine. The earlier analysis of 587 of the donors excluded sequences that lacked an unambiguous match to a single V gene segment. In an earlier analysis of a few hundred of the donors, V segments were called functional above 56.7% productive rearrangements and were called segregating when the between-donor standard deviation exceeded 5%. To diagnose cytomegalovirus status from the catalog of TCR beta chain sequences, a statistical classification framework was built. V and J gene assignment, in a later analysis, came from comparing TCR nucleotide sequences with IMGT/GENE-DB human TR gene sequences. A later analysis assigned CDR3 sequences and most-parsimonious VDJ recombination scenarios with the TCRdist pipeline. A later analysis defined each TCR beta chain by its CDR3 amino acid sequence plus V-gene family, and excluded reads lacking a unique V-gene family. As a way to deal with suspected cross-contamination and a sequencing artifact, a later analysis dropped 450 to 600 nucleotide sequences that were highly shared and had low generation probability. A later analysis calculated a clonal expansion index for each public chain from normalized within-repertoire ranks of inferred template counts. In a later analysis, generation probabilities were computed using a VDJ recombination model fitted to out-of-frame rearrangements, and the results were checked against IGoR. Hypergeometric tests were used in a later analysis to score TCR-TCR, TCR-HLA and TCR-CMV co-occurrence, with a repertoire-size bias correction applied to the TCR pairs. False discovery rates were estimated in a later analysis by permuting HLA or CMV assignments 20 times. In a later analysis, co-occurring TCRs were grouped with DBSCAN, and TCRdist sequence similarity was added when clustering was performed within HLA-allele-positive subsets. For co-occurrence clustering, repertoires with fewer than 30,000 or more than 120,000 public chains were excluded, along with roughly 5 repertoires with anomalous nucleotide sharing. The source is immuneACCESS, and TCRdb retained only in-frame sequences with V and J called. Part of the clones is not carried over; for the studies checked, unresolved V genes explain less than half of this, and the remainder is unexplained. V, J and clone size are taken as reported in that table, and D and trimming were inferred from the DNA itself. The sample profile shows 150,000 to 200,000 clones; approximately 80% of them were found once. The ten top clones hold around 3.6% of the sample.

The source is a man aged 35 to 55 in good health and CMV-seropositive. Sequenced sample: PBMCs. The chain links TRBV15 with TRBJ1-4, with 9 middle bases fitting TRBD1. The sequenced DNA: TGTGCCACCAGCAGAGGACAGGGGGGTGAAAAACTGTTTTTT. Its protein is CATSRGQGGEKLFF.